The TCR beta chain under discussion was sequenced for a study of blood T cells in healthy people across ages. It was with a sample-barcoded 5' primer and a J-beta primer mix that a second PCR of about 6 to 12 cycles was run. TCRdb re-derived calls from the 5' RACE reads in MiXCR, one entry per CDR3 protein. The table lists about 800,000 distinct CDR3 sequences, 25% of them singletons, with around 3.6% in the top ten. Each sample provided at least 5 micrograms of extracted total RNA. Another study also made use of these data, one on T cells of mothers and their children. From that second work: Each child gave approximately 2.8 million TCR beta CDR3 reads (each mother, over 9 million). Pairs that are related and pairs that are unrelated have TCR recombination output shaped similarly by thymic selection.

Sequenced: blood. The sequence was obtained from a boy aged 5-17 years in good health.

The CDR3 loop is CAIKQGFSGNTIYF. The DNA of the CDR3 is TGTGCCATTAAACAGGGCTTCTCTGGAAACACCATATATTTT. The chain joins TRBV10-3 to TRBJ1-3; a possible D gene is TRBD1 (6 bases). V lost 9 bases and J 0 bases, leaving 12 bases between the germline ends. In germline, CDR1 is ENHRY, CDR2 SYGVKD. The CDR3 is 14 residues long.